This TCR beta chain comes out of a study of blood T cell repertoires in COVID-19. The wider study: COVID-19 samples collected from the United States, Italy and Spain covered acute and convalescent phases.

Sequencing was performed with immunoSEQ multiplex PCR; in TCRdb, only in-frame clones are kept and a portion is missing. The table has approximately 300,000 clones, roughly 90% seen once. CDR3 length: 15 amino acids. The J segment lost 7 bases and the V segment lost 8 bases, leaving 12 bases of the junction unmatched. The germline gives CDR1 MNHEY, CDR2 SVGAGI. This receptor was identified in a woman aged 25-40 years with COVID-19, enrolled during active disease. The chain is built from TRBV6-5 and TRBJ2-2; 8 nucleotides match TRBD1. Material: peripheral blood. This CDR3 is CASPRPGGYSGELFF. CDR3 bases: TGTGCCAGCCCTCGTCCAGGGGGCTATAGCGGGGAGCTGTTTTTT.